This T cell receptor beta chain was found in a study of T cell changes during pregnancy in multiple sclerosis. CDR1 SGHVS and CDR2 FQNEAQ come from the germline V gene. Trimming cost V 7 bases and J 5 bases; bases outside gene matches: 7. The CDR3 contains 14 residues. Measured with immunoSEQ multiplex PCR; TCRdb has only the in-frame clones, and not every one. The sample holds some 70,000 clones, more than 90% seen once. The TCR was taken from a female donor in good health, enrolled as a control in a pregnancy study. The chain has TRBV7-8 and TRBJ1-1, with 10 bases aligning to TRBD1. The sequencing here drew on peripheral blood, taken after pregnancy. DNA for the CDR3: TGTGCCAGCAAACATAGGGACAGGGGAACTGAAGCTTTCTTT. It encodes CASKHRDRGTEAFF.